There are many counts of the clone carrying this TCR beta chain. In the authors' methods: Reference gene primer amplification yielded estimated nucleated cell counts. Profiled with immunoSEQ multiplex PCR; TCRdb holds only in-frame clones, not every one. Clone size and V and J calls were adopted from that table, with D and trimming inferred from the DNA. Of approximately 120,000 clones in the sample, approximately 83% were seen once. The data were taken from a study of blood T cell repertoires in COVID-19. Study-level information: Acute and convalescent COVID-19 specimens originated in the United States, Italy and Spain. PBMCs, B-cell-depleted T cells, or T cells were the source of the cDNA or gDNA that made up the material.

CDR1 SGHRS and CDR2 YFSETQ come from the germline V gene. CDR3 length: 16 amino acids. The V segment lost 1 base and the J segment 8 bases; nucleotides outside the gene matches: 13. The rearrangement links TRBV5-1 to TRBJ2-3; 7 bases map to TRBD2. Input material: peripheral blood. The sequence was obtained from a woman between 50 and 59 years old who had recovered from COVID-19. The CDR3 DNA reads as TGCGCCAGCAGCTTGAGTTCCAGCGGGGCCCTAGTTACGCAGTATTTT. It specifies CASSLSSSGALVTQYF. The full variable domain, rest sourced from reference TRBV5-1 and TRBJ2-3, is KAGVTQTPRYLIKTRGQQVTLSCSPISGHRSVSWYQQTPGQGLQFLFEYFSETQRNKGNFPGRFSGRQFSNSRSEMNVSTLELGDSALYLCASSLSSSGALVTQYFGPGTRLTVL.